This T cell receptor (beta chain) was found in a study of technical replicates of blood from several donors. CDR3 size: 16 residues. Per the germline V gene, CDR1 is SGHNT and CDR2 is YENEEA. The V gene end was trimmed by 0 bases and the J gene end by 2 bases; junction bases not matched to a gene: 5. Generated by immunoSEQ multiplex PCR, the TCRdb table keeps only in-frame clones and is missing some. The sample holds 35,000 to 50,000 clones, roughly 96% seen once. The clonotype comes from a human donor in good health. Specimen: T cells isolated from PBMCs. The genes are TRBV11-3 and TRBJ2-3; 7 bases are a match to TRBD2. CDR3 bases: TGTGCCAGCAGCTTAGATATAGGACTAGTCACAGATACGCAGTATTTT. This translates into CASSLDIGLVTDTQYF.